The 32 T cell receptor beta chains listed next were all sequenced from one sample in a study of T cell clonality in common variable immunodeficiency. The protocol was immunoSEQ multiplex PCR, while the TCRdb copy is restricted to in-frame clones and leaves out a portion. Listed here are about 42,000 clones without any singletons, the top ten holding approximately 1.4%. The sequenced sample consisted of peripheral blood mononuclear cells. These TCRs come from a person between 18 and 75 years old in good health.

This clone has at least ten counts. CDR3 DNA, as far as it was read: TGTGCCATCAGTGAGTCGGTGGGGGGGATT. This codes for CAISESVGGI. The CDR3, in full, reads CAISESVGGIQYF. V is TRBV10-3 and J is TRBJ2-4; 7 nucleotides align to TRBD2. The read ends 3 residues shy of where the CDR3 ends; the end is completed using the germline J gene. This CDR3 spans 13 amino acids. Germline-derived CDR1 and CDR2 are ENHRY and SYGVKD.

The sample holds many counts of this clone. The read ends 3 residues before the CDR3 terminus; that terminus is restored from the germline J gene. V usage is TRBV7-8 and J usage is TRBJ2-1; TRBD2 aligns across 11 bases. CDR1 SGHVS and CDR2 FQNEAQ come from the germline V gene. The CDR3 runs to 15 residues. V was clipped by 1 base and J by 6 bases; unmatched bases: 2. The covered CDR3 bases are TGTGCCAGCAGCTTAGGTAGCGGGAGGGCCAATGAG. This translates into CASSLGSGRANE. The complete CDR3 reads CASSLGSGRANEQFF.

Ten or more counts support this clone. The read comes to an end 3 residues before the CDR3 does, leaving the germline J gene to fill in the end. This rearrangement joins TRBV20-1 to TRBJ2-1; 8 nucleotides line up with TRBD1. Trimming at V came to 3 bases and at J to 7 bases, leaving 11 bases not matched to a gene. Germline CDR1 reads DFQATT; CDR2 reads SNEGSKA (reference sequence). The CDR3 consists of 15 residues. Incomplete CDR3 DNA: TGCAGTGCTAGTCAGCGGACAGGGAGTTTTAATGAG. It codes for CSASQRTGSFNE. The whole CDR3 protein is CSASQRTGSFNEQFF.

This clone was seen ten or more times. The read ends 3 residues shy of where the CDR3 ends; the end is completed using the germline J gene. The chain links TRBV5-6 to TRBJ2-7, with D tentatively TRBD2 (6 bases). V was trimmed by 4 bases and J by 4 bases, leaving 12 bases between them. In germline, CDR1 is SGHDT, CDR2 YYEEEE. The CDR3 length is 13 residues. Incomplete CDR3 DNA: TGTGCCAGCAGCAGACTAGATCTATACGAG. It translates to CASSRLDLYE. The full-length CDR3 reads as CASSRLDLYEQYF.

Concerning this clone: Read sequence stops 3 residues before the CDR3 end, and the germline J gene provides the missing end. The chain joins TRBV20-1 to TRBJ2-5; D perhaps matches TRBD2 (5 bases). Germline V gives CDR1 DFQATT, CDR2 SNEGSKA (reference sequence). Deletions cut 1 base from V and 7 bases from J, with 13 bases between. The CDR3 contains 13 residues. The sequenced part of the CDR3 DNA is TGCAGTGCTAGAGGTCCCGGCCGGGGGACC. This gives the protein CSARGPGRGT. In full, the CDR3 reads CSARGPGRGTQYF.

With regard to this clone: Read sequence stops 3 residues before the CDR3 end, and the germline J gene provides the missing end. This chain uses TRBV5-1 with TRBJ1-4, with D hard to call. From germline, CDR1 is SGHRS and CDR2 YFSETQ. Trimming removed 2 bases from V and 0 bases from J, with 5 bases in between. The CDR3 runs to 14 residues. CDR3 loop: CASSLSSTNEKLFF. The covered CDR3 bases are TGCGCCAGCAGCTTATCATCAACTAATGAAAAA.

Concerning this clone: The CDR3 is cut off 3 residues early in the read; its end comes from the germline J gene. The chain has TRBV2 and TRBJ2-7, with 13 bases that match TRBD2. V was clipped by 6 bases and J by 6 bases; unmatched bases: 8. Germline-derived CDR1 and CDR2 are SNHLY and FYNNEI. This CDR3 has 15 amino acids. Partial CDR3 DNA: TGTGCCAGCAGGCTTACTAGCGGGGGGGTCCCCGAG. It encodes CASRLTSGGVPE. The full CDR3 sequence reads CASRLTSGGVPEQYF.

This clone was recorded many times. Read data end 3 residues before the CDR3 end; the end is taken from the germline J gene. The chain has TRBV7-2 and TRBJ1-5; 7 nucleotides agree with TRBD1. The CDR3 loop spans 15 amino acids. V lost 4 bases, J lost 7 bases, and 10 bases stayed unmatched. CDR1 SGHTA and CDR2 FQGNSA come from the germline V gene. The CDR3 protein is CASSSGQEGVQPQHF. The CDR3 bases that were read are TGTGCCAGCAGCTCAGGACAGGAGGGAGTACAGCCC. Full variable domain (missing parts from reference TRBV7-2 and TRBJ1-5): GAGVSQSPSNKVTEKGKDVELRCDPISGHTALYWYRQSLGQGLEFLIYFQGNSAPDKSGLPSDRFSAERTGGSVSTLTIQRTQQEDSAVYLCASSSGQEGVQPQHFGDGTRLSIL.

This clone was detected ten times or more. The read comes to an end 3 residues before the CDR3 does, leaving the germline J gene to fill in the end. The chain is built from TRBV7-3 and TRBJ2-3; no clear D. Germline V CDR1 and CDR2: SGHTA, FQGTGA. Trimming stripped 2 bases from V and 3 bases from J, with 12 bases between. The CDR3 sequence is 15 residues long. The CDR3 region is CASSLWAQLTDTQYF. CDR3 DNA, as far as it was read: TGTGCCAGCAGCTTATGGGCCCAGCTTACAGATACG.

This clone was seen repeatedly, ten times or more. Sequencing ends 3 residues short of the CDR3 end; the germline J gene provides the rest. V gene TRBV2 combines with J gene TRBJ2-5, with TRBD2 matching 8 bases. Trimming cost V 6 bases and J 2 bases; bases outside gene matches: 11. Looked up from germline, CDR1 is SNHLY and CDR2 is FYNNEI. The CDR3 sequence is 16 residues long. The chain's CDR3 is CASRSRASGLQETQYF. The part of the CDR3 DNA that was read is TGTGCCAGCAGATCCCGCGCTAGCGGGTTGCAAGAGACC.

This clone was recorded at least ten times. The read ends 3 residues early relative to the CDR3; the germline J gene fills the gap. The V gene is TRBV7-2, the J gene TRBJ1-6, with D perhaps TRBD1 (5 bases). Looked up from germline, CDR1 is SGHTA and CDR2 is FQGNSA. V was clipped by 5 bases and J by 5 bases, with 13 bases between them. This CDR3 has 15 residues. Incomplete CDR3 DNA: TGTGCCAGCAGCCCCCCTCAGGGTAATAATTCACCC. Protein sequence: CASSPPQGNNSP. In full, the CDR3 reads CASSPPQGNNSPLHF.

This clone was detected ten times or more. The read gets to within 3 residues of the CDR3 end, and the germline J gene fills in the rest. The chain combines TRBV28 with TRBJ2-1, with 9 bases fitting TRBD1. J was trimmed by 6 bases and V by 5 bases; bases with no gene match: 8. The CDR3 covers 15 residues. Looked up from germline, CDR1 is MDHEN and CDR2 is SYDVKM. The sequenced CDR3 bases are TGTGCCAGCAGTCCCGGGACAGGGTCTATCAATGAG. Its translation is CASSPGTGSINE. In full, the CDR3 is CASSPGTGSINEQFF.

This clone was seen ten or more times. From the germline J gene comes the end of the CDR3, since the read stops 3 residues before it. V usage is TRBV29-1 and J usage is TRBJ2-7, with a weak D call TRBD2 (5 bases). V lost 2 bases and J lost 0, with 5 bases in between. Germline V lookup: CDR1 SQVTM, CDR2 ANQGSEA. The CDR3 length is 12 residues. The CDR3 here is CSVERGSYEQYF. The CDR3 DNA, read in part, is TGCAGCGTTGAACGGGGCTCCTACGAG.

This clone came up many times. From the germline J gene comes the end of the CDR3, since the read stops 3 residues before it. The chain employs TRBV30 and TRBJ2-1; TRBD1 matches at 7 bases. The trim removed 6 bases at V and 1 base at J, leaving 6 bases unmatched. This CDR3 is 14 amino acids long. Germline-derived CDR1 and CDR2 are GTSNPN and SVGIG (reference sequence). CDR3 loop: CACADRPSYNEQFF. Incomplete CDR3 DNA: TGTGCCTGCGCGGACAGGCCTTCCTACAATGAG.

The table lists this clone with many counts. The read terminates 3 residues before the CDR3 end, so the remaining end is supplied by the germline J gene. The rearrangement links TRBV18 to TRBJ2-1, with D tentatively TRBD2 (6 bases). The V end was cut by 9 bases, the J end by 4 bases, with 19 bases between. The CDR3 is 15 amino acids. Germline loops: CDR1 KGHSH, CDR2 LQKENI. CDR3 amino acids: CASLDGVAAYNEQFF. CDR3 bases read: TGTGCCAGTCTTGACGGGGTAGCGGCTTACAATGAG.

This clone was picked up many times. The read terminates 3 residues ahead of where the CDR3 ends, so the germline J gene completes it. V is TRBV7-9 and J is TRBJ2-2; 9 bases fit TRBD2. With V trimmed by 5 bases and J by 1 base, 2 bases remained unmatched. The CDR3 runs 15 residues. Germline CDR1 SEHNR, CDR2 FQNEAQ (reference sequence). The CDR3 region is CASSMTSGNTGELFF. CDR3 DNA (partial): TGTGCCAGCAGCATGACTAGCGGGAACACCGGGGAG.

About this clone: Read sequence stops 3 residues before the CDR3 end, and the germline J gene provides the missing end. The V call is TRBV7-6, the J call TRBJ1-1; possible D gene TRBD1, 6 bases. The germline CDR1 and CDR2 sequences are SGHVS and FNYEAQ. The CDR3 sequence is 15 residues long. Trimming cost V 1 base and J 3 bases, with 12 bases left between them. The CDR3 sequence: CASSLVQGLDTEAFF. The DNA read from the CDR3 is TGTGCCAGCAGCTTAGTACAGGGCTTGGACACTGAA.

Many counts were recorded for this clone. The read ends 3 residues before the CDR3 terminus; that terminus is restored from the germline J gene. The gene calls are TRBV20-1 and TRBJ2-7, with D possibly being TRBD2 (5 bases). Trimming removed 5 bases from V and 0 bases from J, with 11 bases in between. The CDR3 has 13 amino acids. Germline V gene lookup returns CDR1 DFQATT and CDR2 SNEGSKA (reference sequence). Partial CDR3 DNA: TGCAGTGCTCCCCGGGGTAGCTCCTACGAG. It translates to CSAPRGSSYE. The CDR3 as a whole reads CSAPRGSSYEQYF.

Worth noting for this clone: The read ends 3 residues before the CDR3 terminus; that terminus is restored from the germline J gene. The V call is TRBV7-3, the J call TRBJ1-5, with 7 bases lining up with TRBD1. Trimming took 7 bases from V and 4 from J; bases not matched to a gene: 19. Germline assignment: CDR1 SGHTA and CDR2 FQGTGA. The CDR3 sequence is 18 residues long. CDR3: CASNFRQAHRGRNQPQHF. The sequenced part of the CDR3 DNA is TGTGCCAGCAACTTTAGGCAGGCCCACAGGGGCCGAAATCAGCCC.

This clone was seen repeatedly, ten times or more. The part of the CDR3 DNA that was read is TGTGCCAGCAGTAAACCAACCTTAGCGGGAGGCGCCTACGAG. This translates into CASSKPTLAGGAYE. In full, the CDR3 is CASSKPTLAGGAYEQYF. The rearrangement uses TRBV6-2 or TRBV6-3 and TRBJ2-7; 10 positions match TRBD2. The read stops 3 residues short of the end of the CDR3; the missing end is completed from the germline J gene. Germline assignment: CDR1 MNHEY and CDR2 SVGEGT. The V gene end was trimmed by 5 bases and the J gene end by 2 bases; junction bases not matched to a gene: 12. The CDR3 covers 17 residues.

This clone was detected many times. The CDR3 goes on 3 residues after the read ends, and that part is filled in from the germline J gene. The genes are TRBV5-8 and TRBJ2-1; D possibly corresponds to TRBD2 (6 bases). This CDR3 spans 14 amino acids. The V end lost 5 bases, the J end lost 5 bases, and 14 bases lay between the germline ends. Germline CDR1 is SGHTS and CDR2 is YDEGEE. CDR3 sequence: CASSFEGLHNEQFF. The covered CDR3 bases are TGTGCCAGCAGTTTTGAGGGACTTCACAATGAG.

As for this clone: A read error may produce the germline difference seen at one junction end. The sequence runs out 3 residues before the end of the CDR3; the remainder is reconstructed from the germline J gene. The chain has TRBV7-7 and TRBJ2-7; 9 positions agree with TRBD1. Germline V lookup: CDR1 SSHAT, CDR2 FNYEAQ (reference sequence). The CDR3 is made up of 15 amino acids. The CDR3 protein is CASSLGPGQGSEQYF. Partial CDR3 DNA: TGTGCTAGCAGCTTGGGGCCGGGACAGGGTAGCGAG. Drawing the rest from reference TRBV7-7 and TRBJ2-7, the complete variable domain is GAGVSQSPRYKVTKRGQDVTLRCDPISSHATLYWYQQALGQGPEFLTYFNYEAQPDKSGLPSDRFSAERPEGSISTLTIQRTEQRDSAMYRCASSLGPGQGSEQYFGPGTRLTVT.

Details on this clone: The read gets to within 3 residues of the CDR3 end, and the germline J gene fills in the rest. V and J are TRBV19 and TRBJ1-2; TRBD1 matches 9 bases. This CDR3 contains 17 residues. CDR1 and CDR2 from the germline V gene are LNHDA and SQIVND (reference sequence). The covered CDR3 bases are TGTGCCAGTAGTATAGGGGGGACAGGGAATGCTTCCTACGAC. This sequence encodes CASSIGGTGNASYD. From start to end, the CDR3 is CASSIGGTGNASYDYTF.

There are a few counts of this clone. With the read ending 3 residues before the CDR3 end, the germline J gene is used to fill in that end. The chain carries TRBV19 and TRBJ1-2, with a tentative D call TRBD1 (5 bases). The CDR3 contains 15 residues. V was pared by 5 bases and J by 7 bases, with 20 bases between. From germline, CDR1 is LNHDA and CDR2 SQIVND (reference sequence). This CDR3 reads CASSAPFEGNSGYTF. The part of the CDR3 DNA that was read is TGTGCCAGTAGTGCCCCCTTCGAGGGGAATAGTGGC.

The table lists this clone with many counts. Read data end 3 residues before the CDR3 end; the end is taken from the germline J gene. J is TRBJ2-2 and V is TRBV30; 8 bases map to TRBD1. J was trimmed by 6 bases and V by 4 bases; bases with no gene match: 10. The CDR3 runs to 15 residues. CDR1 and CDR2 from the germline V gene are GTSNPN and SVGIG (reference sequence). This chain's CDR3 is CAWNVGQGGAGELFF. The sequenced CDR3 bases are TGTGCCTGGAACGTTGGACAGGGAGGAGCCGGGGAG.

This clone has at least ten counts. The part of the CDR3 DNA that was read is TGTGCCAGCAGCTTCGGAACTAGGGATACG. Encoded protein: CASSFGTRDT. The whole CDR3 is CASSFGTRDTQYF. The chain combines TRBV11-2 with TRBJ2-3; a possible D gene is TRBD2 (5 bases). The read stops 3 residues short of the end of the CDR3; the missing end is completed from the germline J gene. Germline lookup yields CDR1 SGHAT and CDR2 FQNNGV. Trimming removed 3 bases from V and 6 bases from J, with 10 bases in between. The CDR3 runs to 13 residues.

This clone was observed many times. The read ends 3 residues before the CDR3 terminus; that terminus is restored from the germline J gene. V is TRBV20-1 and J is TRBJ2-2; TRBD1 aligns across 7 bases. CDR1 is DFQATT, CDR2 SNEGSKA, per germline (reference sequence). The CDR3 has 14 residues. With V trimmed by 1 base and J by 5 bases, 4 bases remained unmatched. The DNA read from the CDR3 is TGCAGTGCTAGAGCAGGGGGTGAAACCGGGGAG. Translating gives CSARAGGETGE. In full, the CDR3 reads CSARAGGETGELFF.

This clone was seen at least ten times. The CDR3 region is CASSYRARSGYTF. CDR3 DNA, as far as it was read: TGTGCCAGCAGTTACAGGGCTCGTAGTGGC. This chain uses TRBV6-2 or TRBV6-3 with TRBJ1-2; D is unresolved. Read coverage stops 3 residues before the CDR3 terminus; the germline J gene supplies the remainder. CDR3 length equals 13 residues. Germline V gene lookup returns CDR1 MNHEY and CDR2 SVGEGT. V was shortened by 2 bases and J by 7 bases, with 11 bases between the two germline ends.

The sample holds many counts of this clone. The read ends 3 residues early relative to the CDR3; the germline J gene fills the gap. V and J are TRBV5-1 and TRBJ2-7; TRBD2 might be the D (6 bases). Germline V gene sequence: CDR1 SGHRS, CDR2 YFSETQ. The CDR3 covers 14 residues. V was trimmed by 3 bases and J by 1 base, leaving 11 bases between them. CDR3 protein: CASSSAGTSYEQYF. The sequenced part of the CDR3 DNA is TGCGCCAGCAGCTCAGCCGGGACTTCCTACGAG.

This clone was picked up many times. With the read ending 3 residues before the CDR3 end, the germline J gene is used to fill in that end. The chain recombines TRBV28 with TRBJ2-7, with D possibly matching TRBD1 (5 bases). Germline lookup yields CDR1 MDHEN and CDR2 SYDVKM. The CDR3 is made up of 16 amino acids. V was trimmed by 3 bases and J by 2 bases, leaving 17 bases between them. The CDR3 DNA, read in part, is TGTGCCAGCAGTTTTGGGGCAGGGTGGAATACCTACGAG. It encodes CASSFGAGWNTYE. The CDR3 as a whole reads CASSFGAGWNTYEQYF.

This clone was seen repeatedly, ten times or more. With the read ending 3 residues before the CDR3 end, the germline J gene is used to fill in that end. The gene calls are TRBV7-2 and TRBJ2-7; D is possibly TRBD1 or TRBD2 (5 bases each). Per the germline V gene, CDR1 is SGHTA and CDR2 is FQGNSA. V lost 5 bases to trimming and J lost 5 bases, with 16 bases between them. The CDR3 runs to 14 residues. The part of the CDR3 DNA that was read is TGTGCCAGCAGCCTCATCAAGCGAGGGGACGAG. This translates into CASSLIKRGDE. The CDR3 in its entirety is CASSLIKRGDEQYF.

This clone was seen repeatedly, ten times or more. The observed sequence ends 3 residues before the CDR3 terminus, with the missing tail filled in from the germline J gene. This chain links TRBV20-1 with TRBJ2-3; D is possibly TRBD1 (5 bases). CDR1 and CDR2 (germline): DFQATT, SNEGSKA (reference sequence). The CDR3 is 13 residues long. CDR3 residues: CSARADSYQPQYF. The covered CDR3 bases are TGCAGTGCTAGAGCTGACAGCTATCAGCCG.